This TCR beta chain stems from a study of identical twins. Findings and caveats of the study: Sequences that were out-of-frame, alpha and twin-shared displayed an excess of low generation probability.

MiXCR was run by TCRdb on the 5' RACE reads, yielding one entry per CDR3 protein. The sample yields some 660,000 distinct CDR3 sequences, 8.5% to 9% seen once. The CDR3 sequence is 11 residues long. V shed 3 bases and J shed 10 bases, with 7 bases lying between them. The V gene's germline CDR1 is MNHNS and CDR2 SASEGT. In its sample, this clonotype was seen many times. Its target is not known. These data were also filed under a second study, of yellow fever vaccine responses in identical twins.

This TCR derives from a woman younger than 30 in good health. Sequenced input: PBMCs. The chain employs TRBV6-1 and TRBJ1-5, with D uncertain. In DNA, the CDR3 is TGTGCCAGCAGTGATCTTGGACCCCAGCATTTT. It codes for CASSDLGPQHF.